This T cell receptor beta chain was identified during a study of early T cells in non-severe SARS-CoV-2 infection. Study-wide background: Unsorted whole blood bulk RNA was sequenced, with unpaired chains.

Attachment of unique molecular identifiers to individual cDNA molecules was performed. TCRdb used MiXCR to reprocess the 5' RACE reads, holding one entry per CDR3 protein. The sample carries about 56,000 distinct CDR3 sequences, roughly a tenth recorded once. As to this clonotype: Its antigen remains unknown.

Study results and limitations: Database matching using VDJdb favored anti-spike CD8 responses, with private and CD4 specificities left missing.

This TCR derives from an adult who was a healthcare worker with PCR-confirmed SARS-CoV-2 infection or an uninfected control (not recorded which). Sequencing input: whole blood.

CDR3 in DNA: TGTGCCAGCAGCGTAGAGGACAGGGTTTCACCCCTCCACTTT. This sequence encodes CASSVEDRVSPLHF. The chain couples TRBV9 to TRBJ1-6; 8 nucleotides align to TRBD1. This CDR3 is 14 amino acids long. J lost 9 bases, V lost 0 bases, and 2 bases had no gene match. From germline, CDR1 is SGDLS and CDR2 YYNGEE.